These 13 T cell receptor beta chains were all obtained from the same sample, sequenced in a study of blood T cells in healthy people across ages. A sample-barcoded 5' primer and a J-beta primer mix were used in a second PCR of about 6 to 12 cycles. MiXCR was run by TCRdb on the 5' RACE reads, yielding one entry per CDR3 protein. Of around 870,000 distinct CDR3 sequences in the sample, 29% were seen once. The sample taken for sequencing was blood. The origin of the receptors is an elderly woman in good health.

In the case of this clonotype: This sequence may be a read error, since a much larger clone differs from it by one base. The chain has TRBV7-2 and TRBJ2-1, with 8 nucleotides matching TRBD2. The CDR3 contains 15 residues. Germline V gives CDR1 SGHTA, CDR2 FQGNSA. The DNA for the CDR3 is TGTGTCAGCAGCCCGGGGGGGCCACGATACAATGAGCAGTTCTTC. Protein: CVSSPGGPRYNEQFF.

The J gene is TRBJ1-3, the V gene TRBV7-9; D call uncertain. Trimming removed 5 bases at V and 0 bases at J, with 14 bases between. Per the germline V gene, CDR1 is SEHNR and CDR2 is FQNEAQ (reference sequence). The CDR3 is 16 amino acids. Written as DNA, the CDR3 is TGTGCCAGCAGCCCTTGGCTTTCTAACTCTGGAAACACCATATATTTT. It translates to CASSPWLSNSGNTIYF.

This clonotype was counted many times. The chain carries TRBV27 and TRBJ2-5; D possibly corresponds to TRBD1 (6 bases). This CDR3 region has 16 residues. V gave up 4 bases and J gave up 2 bases, with 17 bases separating them. Germline V gives CDR1 MNHEY, CDR2 SMNVEV (reference sequence). For the CDR3, the DNA is TGTGCCAGCAGTTCCCACAGACAGGACTTACAAGAGACCCAGTACTTC. Translating it yields CASSSHRQDLQETQYF.

This clonotype was found a few times. V and J are TRBV9 and TRBJ1-3; a weak D match, TRBD1 (5 bases). CDR3 length: 13 amino acids. The V end was cut by 3 bases, the J end by 2 bases, with 6 bases between. The V gene's germline CDR1 is SGDLS and CDR2 YYNGEE. The CDR3, as DNA: TGTGCCAGCAGCGGGGGACCTGGAAACACCATATATTTT. It codes for CASSGGPGNTIYF.

The sample holds many counts of this clonotype. This chain links TRBV7-8 with TRBJ1-2, with a weak D call TRBD1 (6 bases). In germline, CDR1 is SGHVS, CDR2 FQNEAQ. There are 15 residues in the CDR3. V lost 3 bases to trimming and J lost 5 bases, with 16 bases between them. This CDR3 reads CASSLETGLPYGYTF. The CDR3 DNA reads TGTGCCAGCAGCTTGGAAACAGGGCTCCCTTATGGCTACACCTTC.

This clonotype has at least ten counts. This chain uses TRBV7-9 with TRBJ2-7; TRBD1 matches 9 bases. This CDR3 comprises 18 residues. Germline CDR1 is SEHNR and CDR2 is FQNEAQ (reference sequence). V shed 4 bases, J shed 5 bases, and the junction held 18 bases outside the gene matches. The CDR3 protein is CASSSGLTGTGPSNEQYF. The CDR3 nucleotides read TGTGCCAGCAGCTCAGGCCTCACGGGGACAGGGCCCTCTAACGAGCAGTACTTC.

This clonotype occurred many times. The chain has TRBV20-1 and TRBJ1-2, with TRBD1 as a possible D gene (5 bases). Trimming removed 1 base from V and 4 bases from J, with 16 bases in between. CDR1 and CDR2 (germline): DFQATT, SNEGSKA (reference sequence). The CDR3 sequence is 15 residues long. In DNA, the CDR3 is TGCAGTGCTAGAGCTCCGACCAGGGTGCCCTATGGCTACACCTTC. Amino acid sequence: CSARAPTRVPYGYTF.

This clonotype was seen a handful of times. V usage is TRBV7-9 and J usage is TRBJ1-4; 9 nucleotides line up with TRBD1. Germline V gives CDR1 SEHNR, CDR2 FQNEAQ (reference sequence). The CDR3 is 16 residues long. J gave up 2 bases and V 5 bases, and 6 bases lay outside the gene matches. Written as DNA, the CDR3 is TGTGCCAGCAGCCAATACAGGGGGCGGACTAATGAAAAACTGTTTTTT. Translated, it gives CASSQYRGRTNEKLFF.

This clonotype was seen many times. V gene TRBV20-1 combines with J gene TRBJ1-2, with a possible D match to TRBD1 (5 bases). The CDR3 has 12 residues. The germline gives CDR1 DFQATT, CDR2 SNEGSKA (reference sequence). Written as DNA, the CDR3 is TGCATGATGGGGCAGGGAGGCTATGGCTACACCTTC. Translated: CMMGQGGYGYTF.

The CDR3: CSARQQVLVLAEAFF. CDR3 DNA sequence: TGCAGTGCTAGACAGCAGGTCCTGGTATTAGCTGAAGCTTTCTTT. The chain joins TRBV20-1 to TRBJ1-1; D uncertain. Germline values: CDR1 DFQATT, CDR2 SNEGSKA (reference sequence). The CDR3 covers 15 residues. The V end lost 2 bases, the J end lost 6 bases, and 19 bases lay between the germline ends.

This clonotype was found many times. This chain links TRBV12-3 or TRBV12-4 with TRBJ2-4; D not certain. The CDR3 has 13 residues. Trimming took 7 bases from V and 5 from J, leaving 12 bases between them. CDR3 loop: CASILQPQNIQYF. DNA of the CDR3: TGTGCCAGCATCCTCCAGCCCCAAAACATTCAGTACTTC.

V usage is TRBV20-1 and J usage is TRBJ1-2; D may be TRBD1 (5 bases). The V gene's germline CDR1 is DFQATT and CDR2 SNEGSKA (reference sequence). CDR3 length: 14 amino acids. The CDR3 DNA is TGCAGCTTAGAAGGAACGGGACTAGTTTTTGGCTACACCTTC. It translates to CSLEGTGLVFGYTF.

The chain is built from TRBV24-1 and TRBJ2-3, with 10 bases identical to TRBD2. V trimming: 7 bases; J trimming: 5 bases; junction bases outside the gene matches: 8. Germline CDR1 is KGHDR and CDR2 is SFDVKD. The CDR3 has 15 residues. CDR3 residues: CATRRGAGGQDTQYF. In nucleotides, the CDR3 is TGTGCCACCAGACGAGGAGCGGGGGGGCAAGATACGCAGTATTTT.